Listed here is a single TCR beta chain. The sample belongs to a study of T cells expressing NK-cell markers. From the 5' RACE reads, TCRdb lists one entry per CDR3 protein and no DNA. Its table lists a few hundred thousand distinct CDR3 sequences. This CDR3 has 15 amino acids. Germline V gene lookup returns CDR1 KGHDR and CDR2 SFDVKD. What was sequenced was blood T cells: a sorted CD56 or NKG2C T cell subset, CD4+ or CD8+ T cells, or bulk PBMC T cells (not recorded which). The chain links TRBV24-1 to TRBJ2-1; lacking DNA, the TRBD2 call made by TCRdb goes unchecked. The receptor comes from a man aged 18-70 years in good health. CDR3 in amino acids: CATSDIAGGLDEQFF.